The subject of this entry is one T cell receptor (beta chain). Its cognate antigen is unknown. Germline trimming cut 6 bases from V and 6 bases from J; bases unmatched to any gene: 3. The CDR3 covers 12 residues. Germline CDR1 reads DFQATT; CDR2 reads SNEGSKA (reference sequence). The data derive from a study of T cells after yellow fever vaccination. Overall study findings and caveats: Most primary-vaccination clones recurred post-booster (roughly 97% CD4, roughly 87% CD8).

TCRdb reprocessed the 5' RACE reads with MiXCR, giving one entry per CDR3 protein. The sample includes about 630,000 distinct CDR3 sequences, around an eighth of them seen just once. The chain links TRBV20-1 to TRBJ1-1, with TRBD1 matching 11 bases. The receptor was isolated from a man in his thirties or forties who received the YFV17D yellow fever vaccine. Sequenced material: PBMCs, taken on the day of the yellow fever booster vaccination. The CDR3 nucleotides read TGCAGTGCCGGGACAGGGGGACCTGAAGCTTTCTTT. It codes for CSAGTGGPEAFF.